This passage covers 5 T cell receptor beta chains from one sample sequenced in a study of T cells in Graves' hyperthyroidism and ophthalmopathy. The investigators amplified TCR beta CDR3 regions from RNA transcripts. Using the HTBI primer set, a first-round RT-PCR was run on the TCR CDR3. TCRdb reprocessed the multiplex PCR reads with MiXCR, giving one entry per CDR3 protein. Of approximately 600,000 distinct CDR3 sequences in the sample, roughly 20% were seen once. The sample was blood. Source of these receptors: a man aged 30 to 39 with Graves' ophthalmopathy.

This clonotype has more than one count but fewer than ten. The chain's CDR3 is CAWNVGSNEKLFF. The CDR3 coding sequence is TGTGCCTGGAATGTGGGTTCGAATGAAAAACTGTTTTTT. The chain couples TRBV30 to TRBJ1-4; D is unresolved. The CDR3 is 13 residues long. The V and J ends lost 4 bases and 5 bases respectively, with 11 bases between them. Germline V CDR1 and CDR2: GTSNPN, SVGIG (reference sequence).

In this sample, this clonotype turned up many times. V gene TRBV7-2 combines with J gene TRBJ1-2; D is perhaps TRBD1 (6 bases). Trimming pared 1 base from V and 2 bases from J, leaving 14 bases between. The germline V gene has CDR1 SGHTA and CDR2 FQGNSA. The CDR3 extends over 16 amino acids. DNA for the CDR3: TGTGCCAGCAGCTTAGTCTCCACCCAGGGGAACTATGGCTACACCTTC. Protein sequence: CASSLVSTQGNYGYTF.

A few counts support this clonotype. The V gene is TRBV27, the J gene TRBJ2-1; TRBD2 agrees at 10 bases. After removal of 3 bases from V and 8 bases from J, the junction contained 4 bases not matched to a gene. Germline assignment: CDR1 MNHEY and CDR2 SMNVEV (reference sequence). This CDR3 has 14 amino acids. CDR3 DNA: TGTGCCAGCAGTTTCCTAGCGGGAGAGGATGAGCAGTTCTTC. Protein sequence: CASSFLAGEDEQFF.

This clonotype has a handful of counts. The rearrangement uses TRBV25-1 and TRBJ2-5; 12 bases match TRBD1. Trimming removed 6 bases from V and 4 bases from J; junction bases left unmatched: 9. The CDR3 covers 16 residues. Germline V lookup: CDR1 MGHDK, CDR2 SYGVNS. This chain's CDR3 is CASRFPGQGAGETQYF. CDR3 DNA: TGTGCCAGCAGGTTTCCGGGACAGGGGGCAGGAGAGACCCAGTACTTC. Using reference TRBV25-1 and TRBJ2-5 for the parts outside the CDR3, the full variable domain is EADIYQTPRYLVIGTGKKITLECSQTMGHDKMYWYQQDPGMELHLIHYSYGVNSTEKGDLSSESTVSRIRTEHFPLTLESARPSHTSQYLCASRFPGQGAGETQYFGPGTRLLVL.

In this sample, this clonotype turned up many times. This chain joins TRBV11-2 and TRBJ2-7, with 7 bases that match TRBD2. The germline CDR1 and CDR2 sequences are SGHAT and FQNNGV. Unmatched junction bases numbered 8, after V lost 6 bases and J lost 0 bases. The CDR3 is 15 amino acids. The chain's CDR3 is CASRIPGLSSYEQYF. The CDR3, as DNA: TGTGCCAGCAGAATCCCGGGACTAAGCTCCTACGAGCAGTACTTC.